The next 5 T cell receptor beta chains were all read from a single sample in a study of T cell repertoires in cytomegalovirus infection. No antigen has been identified for these receptors. MiXCR was run by TCRdb on the reads, yielding one entry per CDR3 protein. The table lists about 920,000 distinct CDR3 sequences, less than 40% of them singletons. This specimen consisted of cultured CD8+ T cells from PBMCs, obtained from culture after CMV antigen stimulation. The receptors derive from a human donor in good health (CMV status not recorded). Some clones in this sample may be carry-over from other donors' samples.

This clonotype came up many times. The chain has TRBV5-6 and TRBJ1-5; 7 positions match TRBD1. With V trimmed by 4 bases and J by 3 bases, 7 bases remained unmatched. Germline V gives CDR1 SGHDT, CDR2 YYEEEE. This CDR3 contains 15 residues. CDR3 coding DNA: TGTGCCAGCAGCACCAGGGACAGCTACAATCAGCCCCAGCATTTT. It translates to CASSTRDSYNQPQHF.

The V call is TRBV10-3, the J call TRBJ2-1; perhaps D is TRBD1 or TRBD2 (5 bases each). Germline values: CDR1 ENHRY, CDR2 SYGVKD. With 2 bases removed from V and 0 bases from J, the gap between germline ends came to 17 bases. The CDR3 sequence is 18 residues long. DNA of the CDR3: TGTGCCATCAGTGAGCCCACCGTGGGGGAGAGCTCCTACAATGAGCAGTTCTTC. Residues: CAISEPTVGESSYNEQFF.

Comments on this clonotype: At one boundary the junction diverges from the germline segment, which might be a read error. The genes are TRBV20-1 and TRBJ2-1, with 8 bases matching TRBD2. This CDR3 comprises 15 residues. The germline gives CDR1 DFQATT, CDR2 SNEGSKA (reference sequence). The CDR3 bases are TGCGGTGCTAGAGAGGGGCGGGGGGCCTACAATGAGCAGTTCTTC. This encodes CGAREGRGAYNEQFF.

The J gene is TRBJ2-5, the V gene TRBV4-1; 7 bases fit TRBD1. The V segment lost 0 bases and the J segment 5 bases; nucleotides outside the gene matches: 18. The CDR3 extends over 19 amino acids. Germline loops: CDR1 MGHRA, CDR2 YSYEKL. In DNA, the CDR3 is TGCGCCAGCAGCCAAGATTTTGGCAGGGGGAACCTAAGAGGGGAGACCCAGTACTTC. This codes for CASSQDFGRGNLRGETQYF.

There are a few counts of this clonotype. The chain employs TRBV27 and TRBJ1-1, with 9 bases lining up with TRBD1. Germline assignment: CDR1 MNHEY and CDR2 SMNVEV (reference sequence). Trimming took 7 bases from V and 3 from J; bases not matched to a gene: 12. CDR3 length: 16 residues. The CDR3 DNA sequence: TGTGCCAGCAAAGTAACAGGGGGCCGTGTGGACACTGAAGCTTTCTTT. Translation: CASKVTGGRVDTEAFF.